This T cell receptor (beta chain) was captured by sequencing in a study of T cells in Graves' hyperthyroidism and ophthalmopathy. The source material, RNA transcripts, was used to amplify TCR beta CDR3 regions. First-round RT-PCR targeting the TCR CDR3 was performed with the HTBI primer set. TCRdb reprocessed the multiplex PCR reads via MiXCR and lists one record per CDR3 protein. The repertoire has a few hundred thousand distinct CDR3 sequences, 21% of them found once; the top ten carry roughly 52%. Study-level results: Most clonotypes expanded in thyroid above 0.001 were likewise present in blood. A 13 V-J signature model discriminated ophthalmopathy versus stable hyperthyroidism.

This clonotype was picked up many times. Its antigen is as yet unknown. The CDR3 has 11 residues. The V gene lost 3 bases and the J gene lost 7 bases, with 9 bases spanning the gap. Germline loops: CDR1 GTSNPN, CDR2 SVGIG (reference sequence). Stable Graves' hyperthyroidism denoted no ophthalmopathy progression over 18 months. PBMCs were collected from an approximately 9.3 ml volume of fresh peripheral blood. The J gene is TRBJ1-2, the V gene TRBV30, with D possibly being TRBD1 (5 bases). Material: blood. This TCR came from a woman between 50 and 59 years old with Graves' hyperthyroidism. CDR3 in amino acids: CAWRATAGYTF. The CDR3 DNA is TGTGCCTGGAGGGCGACAGCTGGCTACACCTTC.